These 25 T cell receptor beta chains originate from one sample sequenced in a study of control samples from healthy donors and cancer patients. TCRdb's copy holds only in-frame clones and misses some; the assay was immunoSEQ multiplex PCR. The sample holds tens of thousands of clones, 85% to 95% seen once. What was sequenced was blood. The source is a man under 40 in good health.

The chain combines TRBV19 with TRBJ1-5; 10 bases map to TRBD1. With 1 base clipped from V and 7 bases from J, the junction kept 7 bases outside the gene matches. This CDR3 has 16 amino acids. CDR1 is LNHDA, CDR2 SQIVND, per germline (reference sequence). The CDR3 here is CASSIGRTGGAQPQHF. The CDR3 DNA is TGTGCCAGTAGTATAGGGCGGACAGGGGGAGCGCAGCCCCAGCATTTT.

This chain links TRBV9 with TRBJ2-7; 7 bases map to TRBD2. Germline values: CDR1 SGDLS, CDR2 YYNGEE. The CDR3 runs 17 residues. V lost 3 bases and J lost 1; bases outside the gene matches: 13. This CDR3 is CASSGGNSGGGSYEQYF. Here the CDR3 DNA reads TGTGCCAGCAGCGGCGGAAATTCGGGCGGGGGTTCCTACGAGCAGTACTTC. Based on the CDR3 plus reference TRBV9 and TRBJ2-7, the full variable domain is DSGVTQTPKHLITATGQRVTLRCSPRSGDLSVYWYQQSLDQGLQFLIQYYNGEERAKGNILERFSAQQFPDLHSELNLSSLELGDSALYFCASSGGNSGGGSYEQYFGPGTRLTVT.

J is TRBJ2-7 and V is TRBV19, with 12 bases identical to TRBD1. From germline, CDR1 is LNHDA and CDR2 SQIVND (reference sequence). With V trimmed by 9 bases and J by 4 bases, 10 bases remained unmatched. The CDR3 contains 15 residues. The CDR3 loop reads CASSDGTGGVYEQYF. CDR3 sequence (DNA): TGTGCCAGCAGCGATGGGACAGGGGGCGTGTACGAGCAGTACTTC.

V gene TRBV9 combines with J gene TRBJ1-1; 9 nucleotides align to TRBD1. V lost 0 bases and J lost 4; bases outside the gene matches: 7. Germline V lookup: CDR1 SGDLS, CDR2 YYNGEE. The CDR3 spans 16 residues. The CDR3 DNA reads TGTGCCAGCAGCGTAGGTGTAGGACAGGGGAGCACTGAAGCTTTCTTT. Translation: CASSVGVGQGSTEAFF.

The CDR3 DNA follows: TGTGCCAGCAAGCAGCAGGTCTCTGGAAACACCATATATTTT. This sequence encodes CASKQQVSGNTIYF. The rearrangement joins TRBV19 to TRBJ1-3, with D unresolved. The CDR3 extends over 14 amino acids. CDR1 is LNHDA and CDR2 is SQIVND in the germline V gene (reference sequence). Trimming pared 9 bases from V and 0 bases from J, leaving 12 bases between.

V and J are TRBV18 and TRBJ2-5; TRBD2 agrees at 8 bases. The CDR3 sequence is 16 residues long. CDR1 and CDR2 (germline): KGHSH, LQKENI. J was trimmed by 1 base and V by 2 bases; bases with no gene match: 6. The CDR3 bases are TGTGCCAGCTCACCAACTCAGCGGGGGAGCCAAGAGACCCAGTACTTC. Amino acid sequence: CASSPTQRGSQETQYF.

This clone was seen a handful of times. The rearrangement uses TRBV4-3 and TRBJ2-2; 12 bases agree with TRBD2. Trimming cost V 4 bases and J 6 bases; bases outside gene matches: 3. The germline V gene encodes CDR1 LGHNA and CDR2 YSLEER. The CDR3 covers 15 residues. DNA of the CDR3: TGCGCCAGCAGCCCTAGCGGGGGGGAACCCGGGGAGCTGTTTTTT. This gives the protein CASSPSGGEPGELFF.

Only one count was recorded for this clone. The chain carries TRBV5-1 and TRBJ2-1; D is unclear. Trimming took 0 bases from V and 5 from J, leaving 9 bases between them. The CDR3 extends over 14 amino acids. Germline V lookup: CDR1 SGHRS, CDR2 YFSETQ. The CDR3 here is CASSLAHADNEQFF. CDR3 sequence (DNA): TGCGCCAGCAGCTTGGCCCATGCGGACAATGAGCAGTTCTTC.

The CDR3 DNA sequence: TGTGCCAGCAGCAAGGCGACAGTCTACGAGCAGTACTTC. Translating it yields CASSKATVYEQYF. The chain carries TRBV14 and TRBJ2-7; perhaps TRBD1 as D (5 bases). This CDR3 has 13 amino acids. V lost 5 bases to trimming and J lost 3 bases, with 11 bases between them. Germline CDR1 is SGHDN and CDR2 is FVKESK.

The CDR3 reads CASSLVAWRATEAFF. The DNA for the CDR3 is TGTGCCAGCAGCTTAGTCGCTTGGCGGGCCACTGAAGCTTTCTTT. V usage is TRBV11-2 and J usage is TRBJ1-1; no firm D call. In germline, CDR1 is SGHAT, CDR2 FQNNGV. CDR3 length equals 15 residues. V lost 1 base and J lost 4, with 13 bases in between.

The genes are TRBV14 and TRBJ1-3; 9 bases are a match to TRBD1. CDR1 SGHDN and CDR2 FVKESK come from the germline V gene. V trimming: 4 bases; J trimming: 0 bases; junction bases outside the gene matches: 4. This CDR3 has 16 residues. CDR3 nucleotides: TGTGCCAGCAGCCCCGGGACAGGGAGCTCTGGAAACACCATATATTTT. This encodes CASSPGTGSSGNTIYF.

This clone appeared a single time. The rearrangement uses TRBV19 and TRBJ2-5, with 7 nucleotides matching TRBD1. Germline V gives CDR1 LNHDA, CDR2 SQIVND (reference sequence). V shed 4 bases, J shed 5 bases, and the junction held 10 bases outside the gene matches. CDR3 length equals 15 residues. This chain's CDR3 is CASSNRQGLWETQYF. The CDR3 nucleotides read TGTGCCAGTAGTAACCGACAGGGTTTGTGGGAGACCCAGTACTTC. The variable domain in full, with the rest retrieved from reference TRBV19 and TRBJ2-5, is DGGITQSPKYLFRKEGQNVTLSCEQNLNHDAMYWYRQDPGQGLRLIYYSQIVNDFQKGDIAEGYSVSREKKESFPLTVTSAQKNPTAFYLCASSNRQGLWETQYFGPGTRLLVL.

V and J are TRBV2 and TRBJ1-5, with TRBD1 matching 7 bases. With 2 bases clipped from V and 7 bases from J, the junction kept 5 bases outside the gene matches. Germline loops: CDR1 SNHLY, CDR2 FYNNEI. The CDR3 runs 14 residues. CDR3 coding DNA: TGTGCCAGCAGTGAACAGGGGGAGGGACAGCCCCAGCATTTT. Translated: CASSEQGEGQPQHF.

The J gene is TRBJ1-2, the V gene TRBV9, with 12 bases that match TRBD1. J gave up 7 bases and V 0 bases, and 10 bases lay outside the gene matches. Germline assignment: CDR1 SGDLS and CDR2 YYNGEE. The CDR3 totals 17 residues. The CDR3 nucleotides read TGTGCCAGCAGCGTAGTACAGTTTGGGACAGGGGGCTTTGGCTACACCTTC. Its protein product is CASSVVQFGTGGFGYTF.

This clone was observed once. The chain employs TRBV7-9 and TRBJ2-7, with 7 positions matching TRBD2. Germline V gene lookup returns CDR1 SEHNR and CDR2 FQNEAQ (reference sequence). This CDR3 comprises 15 residues. The trim removed 5 bases at V and 4 bases at J, leaving 11 bases unmatched. CDR3 coding DNA: TGTGCCAGCAGCCCCCGGGTAGCGGGCCGATACGAGCAGTACTTC. Encoded protein: CASSPRVAGRYEQYF.

This chain joins TRBV28 and TRBJ1-2; D is unclear. Per germline, CDR1 MDHEN and CDR2 SYDVKM. Deletions cut 7 bases from V and 4 bases from J, with 10 bases between. The CDR3 sequence is 12 residues long. CDR3: CASNKSFYGYTF. CDR3 DNA sequence: TGTGCCAGCAATAAATCGTTCTATGGCTACACCTTC.

The chain combines TRBV30 with TRBJ2-2, with 13 bases that match TRBD2. This CDR3 has 16 residues. Germline-derived CDR1 and CDR2 are GTSNPN and SVGIG (reference sequence). Unmatched junction bases numbered 4, after V lost 2 bases and J lost 4 bases. The DNA of the CDR3 is TGTGCCTGGAGTAGTACTAGCGGGGGGGCCACCGGGGAGCTGTTTTTT. Translation: CAWSSTSGGATGELFF.

The chain uses TRBV4-3 and TRBJ1-6, with unresolved D. V shed 3 bases and J shed 4 bases, with 10 bases lying between them. CDR1 and CDR2 from the germline V gene are LGHNA and YSLEER. The CDR3 extends over 15 amino acids. CDR3 sequence: CASSQGSDYNSPLHF. In DNA, the CDR3 is TGCGCCAGCAGCCAGGGTAGTGATTATAATTCACCCCTCCACTTT.

The CDR3 reads CASSYSTSGNTIYF. CDR3 coding DNA: TGTGCCAGCAGTTACAGTACATCTGGAAACACCATATATTTT. The chain joins TRBV6-5 to TRBJ1-3; D unclear. Trimming removed 2 bases at V and 1 base at J, with 6 bases between. Germline lookup yields CDR1 MNHEY and CDR2 SVGAGI. The CDR3 consists of 14 residues.

The genes are TRBV5-1 and TRBJ1-1; 9 nucleotides line up with TRBD1. Trimming removed 7 bases from V and 6 bases from J; junction bases left unmatched: 7. The CDR3 consists of 13 residues. Germline V gene sequence: CDR1 SGHRS, CDR2 YFSETQ. The CDR3 bases are TGCGCCAGCGGCTGGACAGGGGTGGCTGAAGCTTTCTTT. It is translated as CASGWTGVAEAFF.

The CDR3 protein is CVIGDRLTDTQYF. In DNA form, the CDR3 reads TGTGTGATTGGGGACAGGTTGACAGATACGCAGTATTTT. V and J are TRBV10-3 and TRBJ2-3; TRBD1 matches 8 bases. Per germline, CDR1 ENHRY and CDR2 SYGVKD. The CDR3 consists of 13 residues.

CDR3 residues: CASSLGTGRSGELFF. For the CDR3, the DNA is TGTGCCAGCAGCTTGGGGACAGGGCGGTCCGGGGAGCTGTTTTTT. This chain uses TRBV5-5 with TRBJ2-2, with 8 bases that match TRBD1. The junction had 4 bases not matched to a gene; V was cut back by 0 bases and J by 6 bases. The CDR3 extends over 15 amino acids. Per germline, CDR1 SGHKS and CDR2 YYEKEE (reference sequence).

The chain couples TRBV27 to TRBJ1-5; TRBD1 matches at 11 bases. The CDR3 spans 21 residues. Germline CDR1 MNHEY, CDR2 SMNVEV (reference sequence). Trimming took 6 bases from V and 2 from J; bases not matched to a gene: 21. CDR3 loop: CASSPSPGTGGDLGGNQPQHF. In nucleotides, the CDR3 is TGTGCCAGCAGCCCCTCCCCCGGGACAGGGGGTGATCTAGGTGGCAATCAGCCCCAGCATTTT.

The V gene is TRBV5-1, the J gene TRBJ2-5; TRBD2 agrees at 9 bases. V shed 4 bases and J 5 bases; nucleotides not matched to a gene: 9. The CDR3 has 15 amino acids. Germline values: CDR1 SGHRS, CDR2 YFSETQ. CDR3: CASSGDSGRKETQYF. In DNA form, the CDR3 reads TGCGCCAGCAGCGGAGATAGCGGGAGAAAGGAGACCCAGTACTTC.

This chain joins TRBV5-6 and TRBJ1-4; D not certain. This CDR3 is built from 14 residues. CDR1 is SGHDT, CDR2 YYEEEE, per germline. The V end was cut by 4 bases, the J end by 8 bases, with 15 bases between. CDR3 loop: CASSAPGSREKLFF. The DNA of the CDR3 is TGTGCCAGCAGCGCACCGGGCTCCCGGGAAAAACTGTTTTTT. Looking up the rest from reference TRBV5-6 and TRBJ1-4 gives the full variable domain: DAGVTQSPTHLIKTRGQQVTLRCSPKSGHDTVSWYQQALGQGPQFIFQYYEEEERQRGNFPDRFSGHQFPNYSSELNVNALLLGDSALYLCASSAPGSREKLFFGSGTQLSVL.